One sample yielded the 19 T cell receptor beta chains listed below, sequenced in a study of blood T cells in healthy people across ages. For the second PCR, which ran for roughly 7 to 11 cycles, a sample-barcoded 5' primer and a J-beta primer mix were used. Using its own MiXCR run on the 5' RACE reads, TCRdb lists one record per CDR3 protein. This sample has under 2,000,000 distinct CDR3 sequences; around half occur once, and the top ten carry roughly 2.1%. The sample comprised blood. These receptors came from a middle-aged woman in good health.

This clonotype turned up a few times. The chain employs TRBV10-1 and TRBJ2-5; the D gene is possibly TRBD2 (7 bases). The ends were cut back, 4 bases at V and 7 bases at J, with 16 bases in the middle. Looked up from germline, CDR1 is WNHNN and CDR2 is SYGVQD (reference sequence). This CDR3 is 14 amino acids long. The CDR3 nucleotides read TGCGCCAGCAGTGCGATATCAAGGGGGGGGACCCAGTACTTC. Residues: CASSAISRGGTQYF.

The V and J genes are TRBV6-6 and TRBJ2-1; 7 positions agree with TRBD2. The J call may be faulty, since TRBJ2-7 better matches the DNA end. Germline CDR1 MNHNY, CDR2 SVGAGI (reference sequence). The CDR3 length is 16 residues. CDR3 in DNA: TGTGCCAGCAGTTACCCTGGACTAGACCCCAGCAATGAGCAGTACTTC. This codes for CASSYPGLDPSNEQYF.

This clonotype turned up a few times. V usage is TRBV29-1 and J usage is TRBJ1-2; tentative D call: TRBD1 (6 bases). Germline lookup yields CDR1 SQVTM and CDR2 ANQGSEA. V was pared by 1 base and J by 1 base, with 10 bases between. This CDR3 has 14 amino acids. CDR3 DNA: TGCAGCGTTGAAGGGGACACAAATAACTATGGCTACACCTTC. Protein: CSVEGDTNNYGYTF.

Of note for this clonotype: One end of the junction fails to match germline, which may point to a read error. The CDR3 nucleotides read TGTGCCAGCAGCCCGACAGGAGGACAGCCTAACTATGGCTACATCTTC. Encoded protein: CASSPTGGQPNYGYIF. V and J are TRBV11-2 and TRBJ1-2, with a weak D call TRBD1 (6 bases). The CDR3 sequence is 16 residues long. In germline, CDR1 is SGHAT, CDR2 FQNNGV.

This clonotype was seen just once. The germline gene is not matched at one end of the junction; a read error may be the cause. The chain employs TRBV5-6 and TRBJ1-2; no clear D. The CDR3 is 14 amino acids. Germline V gives CDR1 SGHDT, CDR2 YYEEEE. For the CDR3, the DNA is TGTGTCAGCAGCCCTCGTCCAGAGTCGGGGGGCTACACCTTC. It specifies CVSSPRPESGGYTF.

This clonotype has more than one count but fewer than ten. V usage is TRBV7-2 and J usage is TRBJ2-7; D call uncertain. Trimming took off 1 base at V and 2 bases at J, with 9 bases between the two ends. This CDR3 is 14 amino acids long. Germline V gene lookup returns CDR1 SGHTA and CDR2 FQGNSA. The CDR3 protein is CASSLDGFPYEQYF. The CDR3 DNA reads TGTGCCAGCAGCTTAGATGGATTCCCCTACGAGCAGTACTTC.

The V and J genes are TRBV12-3 or TRBV12-4 and TRBJ1-1; D is possibly TRBD1 (6 bases). The CDR3 spans 13 residues. V was clipped by 5 bases and J by 8 bases, with 15 bases between them. In nucleotides, the CDR3 is TGTGCCAGCAGTCCCATGGGGGGGACAGAAGCTTTCTTT. Translation: CASSPMGGTEAFF.

The rearrangement uses TRBV27 and TRBJ2-7; TRBD2 matches at 8 bases. The CDR3 extends over 14 amino acids. Trimming removed 8 bases from V and 7 bases from J; junction bases left unmatched: 13. CDR1 MNHEY and CDR2 SMNVEV come from the germline V gene (reference sequence). CDR3 sequence reads: CASGARGGGDEQYF. Here the CDR3 DNA reads TGTGCCAGCGGGGCCCGGGGGGGCGGTGATGAGCAGTACTTC.

The genes are TRBV29-1 and TRBJ1-2; the D gene is possibly TRBD1 (5 bases). V lost 1 base to trimming and J lost 8 bases, with 14 bases between them. The CDR3 runs 13 residues. Germline CDR1 is SQVTM and CDR2 is ANQGSEA. CDR3 protein: CSVEGTGTRGYTF. The CDR3 bases are TGCAGCGTTGAAGGAACCGGGACGCGAGGCTACACCTTC.

The chain uses TRBV20-1 and TRBJ2-1, with D perhaps TRBD1 (5 bases). Germline values: CDR1 DFQATT, CDR2 SNEGSKA (reference sequence). The CDR3 sequence is 14 residues long. The V and J ends lost 4 bases and 7 bases respectively, with 17 bases between them. CDR3 region: CSATQGVMENEQFF. CDR3 in DNA: TGCAGTGCTACTCAAGGGGTAATGGAGAATGAGCAGTTCTTC.

The chain uses TRBV29-1 and TRBJ1-2, with D hard to call. The germline V gene has CDR1 SQVTM and CDR2 ANQGSEA. Deletions cut 0 bases from V and 7 bases from J, with 3 bases between. This CDR3 has 10 residues. CDR3 residues: CSVEDFGYTF. The CDR3 region has the DNA TGCAGCGTTGAAGATTTTGGCTACACCTTC. Full variable domain (rest looked up from reference TRBV29-1 and TRBJ1-2): SAVISQKPSRDICQRGTSLTIQCQVDSQVTMMFWYRQQPGQSLTLIATANQGSEATYESGFVIDKFPISRPNLTFSTLTVSNMSPEDSSIYLCSVEDFGYTFGSGTRLTVV.

This clonotype was picked up a small number of times. The chain employs TRBV7-8 and TRBJ2-5, with 9 bases that match TRBD1. This CDR3 region has 16 residues. J was trimmed by 2 bases and V by 3 bases; bases with no gene match: 7. Germline assignment: CDR1 SGHVS and CDR2 FQNEAQ. Here the CDR3 reads CASSFSLGQGQETQYF. CDR3 bases: TGTGCCAGCAGCTTTTCTTTAGGACAGGGGCAAGAGACCCAGTACTTC.

The chain carries TRBV20-1 and TRBJ2-4; 8 nucleotides align to TRBD2. The J segment lost 6 bases and the V segment lost 0 bases, leaving 7 bases of the junction unmatched. Per the germline V gene, CDR1 is DFQATT and CDR2 is SNEGSKA (reference sequence). This CDR3 is built from 15 residues. The chain's CDR3 is CSARDLRLATNIQYF. Written as DNA, the CDR3 is TGCAGTGCTAGAGATCTCAGACTAGCGACAAACATTCAGTACTTC.

This chain links TRBV29-1 with TRBJ2-1; D may match TRBD1 or TRBD2 (5 bases each). Germline lookup yields CDR1 SQVTM and CDR2 ANQGSEA. The CDR3 totals 14 residues. V lost 6 bases and J 2 bases, leaving 14 bases between the germline ends. CDR3: CSVAEWGTYNEQFF. The CDR3 region has the DNA TGCAGCGTGGCAGAGTGGGGGACCTACAATGAGCAGTTCTTC.

This clonotype was seen ten or more times. V gene TRBV20-1 combines with J gene TRBJ2-7, with 7 positions matching TRBD1. The V segment lost 6 bases and the J segment 5 bases; nucleotides outside the gene matches: 10. The CDR3 has 13 amino acids. Germline CDR1 and CDR2: DFQATT and SNEGSKA (reference sequence). CDR3 DNA: TGCAGTGCCGCCGGGACAGCTGGCGACGAGCAGTACTTC. Protein product: CSAAGTAGDEQYF.

This chain connects TRBV12-3 or TRBV12-4 to TRBJ2-7; D ambiguous. CDR3 length: 15 residues. Trimming took off 2 bases at V and 2 bases at J, with 13 bases between the two ends. In nucleotides, the CDR3 is TGTGCCAGCAGTTTACAGGCTCTAACCCCCTACGAGCAGTACTTC. Translating it yields CASSLQALTPYEQYF.

The chain recombines TRBV2 with TRBJ2-1; TRBD1 aligns across 7 bases. Germline V gene sequence: CDR1 SNHLY, CDR2 FYNNEI. Trimming removed 6 bases from V and 10 bases from J; junction bases left unmatched: 3. The CDR3 runs 11 residues. This CDR3 reads CASRGDSEQFF. CDR3 coding DNA: TGTGCCAGCAGGGGGGACAGCGAGCAGTTCTTC.

In its sample, this clonotype was seen a few times. The V gene is TRBV7-2, the J gene TRBJ2-1, with a possible D match to TRBD2 (6 bases). The germline V and J ends were trimmed by 4 bases and 4 bases, with 17 bases remaining between them. CDR3 length: 16 residues. Germline V gives CDR1 SGHTA, CDR2 FQGNSA. This chain's CDR3 is CASSSGRDPSYNEQFF. The CDR3 DNA reads TGTGCCAGCAGCTCGGGGCGGGACCCCTCTTACAATGAGCAGTTCTTC.

A few counts support this clonotype. The chain couples TRBV28 to TRBJ2-1, with 11 bases fitting TRBD2. CDR1 and CDR2 (germline): MDHEN, SYDVKM. Losses at the gene ends were 3 bases for V and 8 bases for J; bases not matched to a gene: 9. The CDR3 has 16 residues. CDR3 nucleotides: TGTGCCAGCAGTTTGATAGCGGGGGGGCTGTTAGATGAGCAGTTCTTC. It codes for CASSLIAGGLLDEQFF.